A single T cell receptor (beta chain) is shown here with its context. Patients sequenced had flow cytometry evidence of CD8+CD57+ cell expansion. This specimen belongs to a study of CD8+CD57+ T cells in acquired aplastic anemia. Using genomic DNA as the template, TCR beta VDJ and CDR3 profiling was carried out. MiXCR, run by TCRdb on the reads, gives a single entry per CDR3 protein. The data hold approximately 300,000 distinct CDR3 sequences, with 45% to 65% observed a single time. V was trimmed by 5 bases and J by 8 bases, leaving 18 bases between them. Per germline, CDR1 SEHNR and CDR2 FQNEAQ (reference sequence). The CDR3 extends over 14 amino acids.

Input material: sorted CD4+, CD8+, or CD8+CD57+ T cells (not recorded which) from PBMCs. The origin of this receptor is a human donor with aplastic anemia. V and J are TRBV7-9 and TRBJ1-2, with TRBD1 as a possible D gene (5 bases). The chain's CDR3 is CASSLDRDLRGYTF. The CDR3 DNA reads TGTGCCAGCAGCCTCGATCGGGACCTGAGGGGCTACACCTTC.